The 32 T cell receptor beta chains presented below share a single source sample, sequenced in a study of control samples from healthy donors and cancer patients. Clones were read by immunoSEQ multiplex PCR, and TCRdb kept only the in-frame ones, dropping some. This table holds approximately 97,000 clones, 85% found once. What was sequenced was blood. These TCRs come from a man younger than 40 in good health.

As to this clone: A junction boundary mismatches the germline segment, possibly from a read error. V gene TRBV15 combines with J gene TRBJ1-6; the match to TRBD1 covers 7 bases. There are 12 residues in the CDR3. Per germline, CDR1 LNHNV and CDR2 YYDKDF (reference sequence). The CDR3 loop is CAASRGVSPLHF. Written as DNA, the CDR3 is TGTGCCGCCAGCAGGGGGGTTTCACCCCTCCACTTT. Filled out from reference TRBV15 and TRBJ1-6, the complete variable domain reads DAMVIQNPRYQVTQFGKPVTLSCSQTLNHNVMYWYQQKSSQAPKLLFHYYDKDFNNEADTPDNFQSRRPNTSFCFLDIRSPGLGDTAMYLCAASRGVSPLHFGNGTRLTVT.

V and J are TRBV7-8 and TRBJ1-5, with 8 positions matching TRBD1. The junction had 4 bases not matched to a gene; V was cut back by 5 bases and J by 1 base. Per germline, CDR1 SGHVS and CDR2 FQNEAQ. This CDR3 has 15 amino acids. CDR3 DNA: TGTGCCAGCAGCCCCCAGGGGGCCAGCAATCAGCCCCAGCATTTT. It encodes CASSPQGASNQPQHF.

The chain uses TRBV24-1 and TRBJ2-5; D gene unclear. Trimming left V 1 base short and J 5 bases short, with 10 bases between. Germline loops: CDR1 KGHDR, CDR2 SFDVKD. The CDR3 has 14 residues. The CDR3 is CATSDLGSKETQYF. The CDR3 DNA reads as TGTGCCACCAGTGATTTAGGGTCAAAGGAGACCCAGTACTTC.

The V gene is TRBV5-5, the J gene TRBJ2-2; either TRBD1 or TRBD2 may fit D (5 bases each). Germline-derived CDR1 and CDR2 are SGHKS and YYEKEE (reference sequence). This CDR3 has 15 residues. V was trimmed by 1 base and J by 8 bases, leaving 15 bases between them. The CDR3 sequence: CASSLMIRGRGELFF. The CDR3, as DNA: TGTGCCAGCAGCTTGATGATCCGGGGCAGGGGGGAGCTGTTTTTT.

The chain uses TRBV24-1 and TRBJ2-1; D is possibly TRBD2 (6 bases). Germline lookup yields CDR1 KGHDR and CDR2 SFDVKD. V lost 2 bases, J lost 5 bases, and 9 bases lay in between. This CDR3 is 14 amino acids long. The CDR3 DNA reads TGTGCCACCAGTGATTGGGGGGAAAACAATGAGCAGTTCTTC. This codes for CATSDWGENNEQFF.

V usage is TRBV6-5 and J usage is TRBJ2-5; D is perhaps TRBD1 (5 bases). Per the germline V gene, CDR1 is MNHEY and CDR2 is SVGAGI. Trimming stripped 5 bases from V and 4 bases from J, with 14 bases between. CDR3 length equals 14 residues. CDR3 sequence: CASSRIWTTETQYF. The DNA of the CDR3 is TGTGCCAGCAGTCGCATCTGGACAACAGAGACCCAGTACTTC.

The genes are TRBV12-5 and TRBJ1-5; the match to TRBD1 covers 7 bases. The CDR3 is 19 residues long. J lost 2 bases, V lost 2 bases, and 15 bases had no gene match. Germline CDR1 is LGHNT and CDR2 is FRNRAP. CDR3 loop: CASGLHFENYRGGNQPQHF. CDR3 DNA sequence: TGTGCTAGTGGTTTGCACTTTGAAAATTACAGGGGAGGCAATCAGCCCCAGCATTTT. Drawing the rest from reference TRBV12-5 and TRBJ1-5, the complete variable domain is DARVTQTPRHKVTEMGQEVTMRCQPILGHNTVFWYRQTMMQGLELLAYFRNRAPLDDSGMPKDRFSAEMPDATLATLKIQPSEPRDSAVYFCASGLHFENYRGGNQPQHFGDGTRLSIL.

The chain combines TRBV5-1 with TRBJ1-6; D might be TRBD1 (5 bases). The V and J ends lost 2 bases and 9 bases respectively, with 9 bases between them. The CDR3 runs 13 residues. The germline gives CDR1 SGHRS, CDR2 YFSETQ. CDR3 in amino acids: CASSFDSVSPLHF. DNA for the CDR3: TGCGCCAGCAGCTTCGACAGCGTTTCACCCCTCCACTTT.

The chain combines TRBV4-2 with TRBJ2-5; possibly TRBD1 for D (6 bases). Germline CDR1 LGHNA, CDR2 YNFKEQ. Trimming took 4 bases from V and 5 from J, leaving 17 bases between them. The CDR3 covers 15 residues. The CDR3 is CASSRKTGTQETQYF. CDR3 in DNA: TGTGCCAGCAGCCGTAAGACAGGTACCCAGGAGACCCAGTACTTC.

The chain joins TRBV19 to TRBJ1-1; 10 bases are shared with TRBD1. V trimming: 1 base; J trimming: 3 bases; junction bases outside the gene matches: 2. This CDR3 has 15 amino acids. Looked up from germline, CDR1 is LNHDA and CDR2 is SQIVND (reference sequence). CDR3 residues: CASSIGGTGDTEAFF. The CDR3 nucleotides are TGTGCCAGTAGTATAGGAGGGACAGGGGACACTGAAGCTTTCTTT.

This clone showed up just a few times. The gene calls are TRBV12-3 or TRBV12-4 and TRBJ2-3; D is unclear. V was clipped by 3 bases and J by 8 bases, with 9 bases between them. The CDR3 totals 12 residues. The DNA for the CDR3 is TGTGCCAGCAGTTTTTTTACCGCTACGCAGTATTTT. It encodes CASSFFTATQYF.

V gene TRBV5-6 combines with J gene TRBJ1-2; 7 positions match TRBD1. J gave up 2 bases and V 2 bases, and 3 bases lay outside the gene matches. This CDR3 comprises 14 residues. The germline V gene has CDR1 SGHDT and CDR2 YYEEEE. The CDR3 region is CASSLQGTNYGYTF. The CDR3 region has the DNA TGTGCCAGCAGCTTACAGGGGACCAACTATGGCTACACCTTC.

In this sample, this clone turned up many times. This sample includes further DNA sequences coding for the same CDR3. The chain uses TRBV27 and TRBJ2-1, with 13 bases lining up with TRBD2. V dropped 0 bases and J dropped 8; count of bases not matched to a gene: 7. Per the germline V gene, CDR1 is MNHEY and CDR2 is SMNVEV (reference sequence). The CDR3 covers 17 residues. The CDR3 loop reads CASSLSSLAGGPHEQFF. The CDR3 nucleotides read TGTGCCAGCAGTTTATCTTCACTAGCGGGGGGGCCTCATGAGCAGTTCTTC.

This clone appeared once. This chain connects TRBV2 to TRBJ2-1, with TRBD2 matching 9 bases. Germline V lookup: CDR1 SNHLY, CDR2 FYNNEI. The CDR3 is made up of 17 amino acids. With V trimmed by 1 base and J by 3 bases, 7 bases remained unmatched. Here the CDR3 DNA reads TGTGCCAGCAGTGAAGTGATTAGCGGGGGAAACTACAATGAGCAGTTCTTC. This encodes CASSEVISGGNYNEQFF.

This clone occurred once. V and J are TRBV19 and TRBJ2-6; TRBD2 matches at 13 bases. The V and J ends lost 9 bases and 2 bases, in that order; junction bases with no gene match: 10. Germline lookup yields CDR1 LNHDA and CDR2 SQIVND (reference sequence). This CDR3 comprises 18 residues. The CDR3 region has the DNA TGTGCCAGCTTACCCAGAGGACTAGCGGGGGCTGGGGCCAACGTCCTGACTTTC. Translating it yields CASLPRGLAGAGANVLTF.

The rearrangement links TRBV2 to TRBJ1-1; D remains ambiguous. The CDR3 contains 13 residues. Trimming pared 4 bases from V and 5 bases from J, leaving 11 bases between. The germline V gene encodes CDR1 SNHLY and CDR2 FYNNEI. This CDR3 reads CASSGGRITEAFF. The CDR3 DNA follows: TGTGCCAGCAGTGGTGGCAGGATAACTGAAGCTTTCTTT. Variable domain in full (rest from reference TRBV2 and TRBJ1-1): EPEVTQTPSHQVTQMGQEVILRCVPISNHLYFYWYRQILGQKVEFLVSFYNNEISEKSEIFDDQFSVERPDGSNFTLKIRSTKLEDSAMYFCASSGGRITEAFFGQGTRLTVV.

The chain is built from TRBV18 and TRBJ1-3; weak D call: TRBD1 (5 bases). The V and J ends lost 2 bases and 2 bases respectively, with 10 bases between them. Germline V lookup: CDR1 KGHSH, CDR2 LQKENI. This CDR3 comprises 15 residues. In DNA form, the CDR3 reads TGTGCCAGCTCACCAGTGGGGCAGACTGGAAACACCATATATTTT. This gives the protein CASSPVGQTGNTIYF.

DNA for the CDR3: TGTGCCAGCAGCATGGGACTGAACACTGAAGCTTTCTTT. This translates into CASSMGLNTEAFF. The chain recombines TRBV7-2 with TRBJ1-1; the D gene is possibly TRBD1 (5 bases). The CDR3 sequence is 13 residues long. CDR1 is SGHTA, CDR2 FQGNSA, per germline. The V end lost 5 bases, the J end lost 0 bases, and 7 bases lay between the germline ends.

This chain uses TRBV24-1 with TRBJ2-3, with D possibly being TRBD1 (6 bases). Germline CDR1 and CDR2: KGHDR and SFDVKD. The CDR3 is made up of 16 amino acids. Trimming stripped 4 bases from V and 4 bases from J, with 17 bases between. CDR3 protein: CATSETGAGVADTQYF. CDR3 nucleotides: TGTGCCACCAGTGAAACCGGGGCAGGGGTAGCAGATACGCAGTATTTT.

This chain uses TRBV15 with TRBJ2-3; 8 bases agree with TRBD1. The junction had 8 bases not matched to a gene; V was cut back by 4 bases and J by 8 bases. Germline loops: CDR1 LNHNV, CDR2 YYDKDF (reference sequence). CDR3 length: 14 amino acids. The chain's CDR3 is CATSNDRGTFTQYF. CDR3 nucleotide sequence: TGTGCCACCAGCAACGACAGGGGAACTTTTACGCAGTATTTT.

As regards this clone: Other DNA sequences in the sample encode the same CDR3. This chain uses TRBV5-1 with TRBJ1-1; possible D gene TRBD1, 5 bases. This CDR3 spans 13 amino acids. Trimming pared 0 bases from V and 4 bases from J, leaving 7 bases between. Per germline, CDR1 SGHRS and CDR2 YFSETQ. CDR3 residues: CASSLDGGTEAFF. The DNA of the CDR3 is TGCGCCAGCAGCTTGGATGGGGGCACTGAAGCTTTCTTT.

This chain uses TRBV21-1 with TRBJ1-6. TRBV21-1 is a pseudogene. CDR3 length: 16 residues. In DNA, the CDR3 is TGTGCCAGCAGCCCCCGTTTAAAGGGAATAGGATCACCCCTCCACTTT. This codes for CASSPRLKGIGSPLHF.

This chain connects TRBV18 to TRBJ2-5; tentative D call: TRBD2 (5 bases). This CDR3 region has 17 residues. The ends were cut back, 3 bases at V and 4 bases at J, with 21 bases in the middle. Per the germline V gene, CDR1 is KGHSH and CDR2 is LQKENI. The CDR3 is CASSPLDWLERRETQYF. The CDR3 bases are TGTGCCAGCTCACCCCTGGACTGGCTAGAGAGAAGAGAGACCCAGTACTTC.

The genes are TRBV12-3 or TRBV12-4 and TRBJ2-1, with D hard to call. This CDR3 has 13 amino acids. The V end was cut by 4 bases, the J end by 7 bases, with 11 bases between. The CDR3 DNA reads TGTGCCAGCAGTTCCCTGATACAAAATGAGCAGTTCTTC. It specifies CASSSLIQNEQFF.

V is TRBV15 and J is TRBJ2-3, with a tentative D call TRBD1 (6 bases). V lost 6 bases to trimming and J lost 2 bases, with 12 bases between them. The CDR3 has 14 amino acids. Germline V lookup: CDR1 LNHNV, CDR2 YYDKDF (reference sequence). CDR3 in DNA: TGTGCCACCAGACCTAGGGGGATCACAGATACGCAGTATTTT. It translates to CATRPRGITDTQYF.

This rearrangement joins TRBV6-2 or TRBV6-3 to TRBJ2-6; no definite D call. V lost 0 bases to trimming and J lost 0 bases, with 3 bases between them. Germline V gene sequence: CDR1 MNHEY, CDR2 SVGEGT. The CDR3 length is 15 residues. CDR3 sequence reads: CASSYSSSGANVLTF. As DNA, the CDR3 is TGTGCCAGCAGTTACTCTAGCTCTGGGGCCAACGTCCTGACTTTC.

This chain connects TRBV6-5 to TRBJ1-1; D unclear. V dropped 0 bases and J dropped 9 bases, with 14 bases sitting between them. This CDR3 contains 14 residues. Per germline, CDR1 MNHEY and CDR2 SVGAGI. CDR3 in amino acids: CASSYSTWEGKAFF. The CDR3 DNA sequence: TGTGCCAGCAGTTACTCGACTTGGGAAGGTAAAGCTTTCTTT.

The J gene is TRBJ1-6, the V gene TRBV9; D remains unclear. The V end was cut by 0 bases, the J end by 0 bases, with 13 bases between. CDR3 length: 18 amino acids. Germline assignment: CDR1 SGDLS and CDR2 YYNGEE. This CDR3 is CASSVGFPSSSYNSPLHF. CDR3 bases: TGTGCCAGCAGCGTAGGGTTCCCCTCGAGCTCCTATAATTCACCCCTCCACTTT.

The chain joins TRBV11-1 to TRBJ1-1, with D unclear. There are 13 residues in the CDR3. Germline CDR1 is SGHAT and CDR2 is FQDESV (reference sequence). V shed 7 bases and J shed 1 base, with 10 bases lying between them. This chain's CDR3 is CASTRRENTEAFF. The CDR3 DNA follows: TGTGCCAGCACCCGACGGGAGAACACTGAAGCTTTCTTT.

The J gene is TRBJ2-1, the V gene TRBV19; D may be TRBD1 (6 bases). The CDR3 totals 17 residues. V lost 3 bases and J 0 bases, leaving 15 bases between the germline ends. CDR1 and CDR2 (germline): LNHDA, SQIVND (reference sequence). The CDR3 reads CASSIKTGKSSYNEQFF. The CDR3 bases are TGTGCCAGTAGTATTAAAACAGGGAAAAGCTCCTACAATGAGCAGTTCTTC.

The chain is built from TRBV15 and TRBJ2-1; D unclear. Germline-derived CDR1 and CDR2 are LNHNV and YYDKDF (reference sequence). V lost 5 bases and J lost 8, with 16 bases in between. The CDR3 totals 14 residues. CDR3: CATSREPSVDEQFF. Written as DNA, the CDR3 is TGTGCCACCAGCCGCGAGCCTTCTGTCGATGAGCAGTTCTTC.

The chain joins TRBV6-5 to TRBJ1-1, with D perhaps matching TRBD1 (6 bases). The CDR3 consists of 13 residues. V lost 5 bases, J lost 4 bases, and 11 bases lay in between. Germline-derived CDR1 and CDR2 are MNHEY and SVGAGI. DNA of the CDR3: TGTGCCAGCAGTCCGGGACATGGCACTGAAGCTTTCTTT. Translation gives CASSPGHGTEAFF.